Presented here are 31 T cell receptor beta chains from one specimen sequenced in a study of tumor and adjacent non-tumor tissue in lung cancer. The library came from three nested PCR rounds adapted from ARM-PCR protocols. TCRdb used MiXCR to reprocess the multiplex PCR reads, holding one entry per CDR3 protein. The sample holds about 98,000 distinct CDR3 sequences; about 80% are singletons and the top ten take under 40%. RNA was extracted from bulk tissue without any cell sorting. Distant lung tissue was collected more than 3 cm away from the tumor edge. Input material: distant non-tumor lung tissue. These receptors came from a man in his sixties with small cell lung cancer.

In regard to this clonotype: As the CDR3 is not closed by the conserved phenylalanine or tryptophan, this likely results from a read error. The chain has TRBV6-2 or TRBV6-3 and TRBJ2-1; maybe TRBD1 (6 bases). CDR3 length equals 13 residues. Germline CDR1 reads MNHEY; CDR2 reads SVGEGT. CDR3 region: CGSKGGLSNEQFL. CDR3 bases: TGTGGCAGCAAAGGGGGATTAAGTAATGAGCAGTTCCTC.

This clonotype is medium-sized (0.01 to 0.1%) within its sample. The chain carries TRBV10-3 and TRBJ2-5, with a tentative D call TRBD1 (5 bases). The length of the CDR3 is 14 residues. Per germline, CDR1 ENHRY and CDR2 SYGVKD. Trimming removed 6 bases at V and 1 base at J, with 12 bases between. As DNA, the CDR3 is TGTGCCATCAGAGGGGTCGGCTCCCAAGAGACCCAGTACTTC. It is translated as CAIRGVGSQETQYF.

This clonotype was picked up one time. The conserved final phenylalanine or tryptophan is absent from the CDR3, which likely points to a read error. The DNA is left out, because the CDR3 cannot be placed on it with certainty; the CDR3 is given as TCRdb lists it. The V and J genes are TRBV12-3 or TRBV12-4 and TRBJ2-1. The CDR3 is 14 residues long, ends included. The CDR3 here is CASSTSTPYNEQFL.

This clonotype was seen a single time. A much larger clone differs by one base, so this may be a read error. The chain couples TRBV20-1 to TRBJ2-1; 8 bases map to TRBD2. With 6 bases clipped from V and 5 bases from J, the junction kept 6 bases outside the gene matches. CDR3 length equals 13 residues. Per germline, CDR1 DFQATT and CDR2 SNEGSKA (reference sequence). CDR3 sequence: CSAPGLGDNEQFF. The CDR3 DNA sequence: TGCAGTGCCCCGGGACTAGGGGACAATGAGCAGTTCTTC.

A word on this clonotype: No conserved phenylalanine or tryptophan is present at the end of the CDR3, so a read error is the likely explanation. The J gene is TRBJ1-2, the V gene TRBV6-5; D call uncertain. The CDR3 spans 11 residues. CDR1 is MNHEY and CDR2 is SVGAGI in the germline V gene. CDR3 DNA sequence: TGTGCCTGCAGCCCCTGGGTTGGCTACACCATC. Protein: CACSPWVGYTI.

This clonotype was seen more than once but under ten times. The junction differs from germline at one of its ends, possibly a read error. V gene TRBV29-1 combines with J gene TRBJ2-3; D tentatively fits TRBD1 or TRBD2 (5 bases each). Germline-derived CDR1 and CDR2 are SQVTM and ANQGSEA. This CDR3 comprises 13 residues. CDR3 nucleotide sequence: TGCAGCGTTGAGAACCGGGGCGCAGATACGCAGTATTTC. It encodes CSVENRGADTQYF.

This clonotype has ten or more counts. The V gene is TRBV20-1, the J gene TRBJ2-1; 9 bases align to TRBD2. The CDR3 runs to 18 residues. The germline CDR1 and CDR2 sequences are DFQATT and SNEGSKA (reference sequence). Trimming removed 1 base from V and 6 bases from J; junction bases left unmatched: 16. CDR3 loop: CSARGLRGIAGAPNEQFF. The CDR3 nucleotides are TGCAGTGCTAGAGGACTTAGGGGCATAGCGGGAGCTCCCAATGAGCAGTTCTTC.

With respect to this clonotype: An end of the junction does not agree with germline; a read error may underlie this. V usage is TRBV11-2 and J usage is TRBJ1-5; possibly TRBD1 for D (5 bases). Germline CDR1 SGHAT, CDR2 FQNNGV. This CDR3 contains 15 residues. The CDR3 loop reads CTSSPGDGPRLPQHF. As DNA, the CDR3 is TGTACCAGCAGCCCGGGGGACGGCCCTAGACTGCCCCAGCATTTT.

As regards this clonotype: The junction differs from germline at one of its ends, possibly a read error. The chain has TRBV6-5 and TRBJ2-7, with 8 bases fitting TRBD2. Germline V gene data show CDR1 as MNHEY and CDR2 as SVGAGI. CDR3 size: 15 residues. The CDR3 region has the DNA TGTGTCAGCAGTTACTCGGCAGCGGGAGTAAGTGAACAGTACTTC. Its translation: CVSSYSAAGVSEQYF.

In regard to this clonotype: A clone one base away is much larger, so this may be a read error. The chain links TRBV28 to TRBJ1-1, with TRBD1 matching over 9 bases. From germline, CDR1 is MDHEN and CDR2 SYDVKM. The CDR3 contains 15 residues. CDR3 DNA: TGTGCCAGCAGACCAACAGGGGGCCAAGGCACTGAAGCTCTCTTT. This encodes CASRPTGGQGTEALF.

A remark on this clonotype: The junction differs from germline at one of its ends, possibly a read error. This chain links TRBV27 with TRBJ2-5; TRBD1 agrees at 7 bases. The CDR3 is 16 residues long. Per germline, CDR1 MNHEY and CDR2 SMNVEV (reference sequence). The CDR3: CASSLWNIGGLETQYF. The CDR3 bases are TGTGCTAGCAGTTTATGGAATATAGGGGGCTTGGAGACCCAGTACTTC.

Turning to this clonotype: The conserved phenylalanine or tryptophan is not found at the CDR3 terminus, so this likely reflects a read error. The chain carries TRBV6-1 and TRBJ1-6, with a possible D match to TRBD1 (5 bases). Per the germline V gene, CDR1 is MNHNS and CDR2 is SASEGT. This CDR3 has 13 amino acids. Trimming left V 6 bases short and J 5 bases short, with 8 bases between. CDR3 coding DNA: TGTGCCAGCAGAGGACACGATAATTCACCCCTCCACTCT. As protein: CASRGHDNSPLHS.

The CDR3 DNA is TGTGCCAGCAGCTTAATGGGGGACACTGAAGCTTTCTTT. Translation gives CASSLMGDTEAFF. This sequence joins TRBV11-3 and TRBJ1-1; tentatively, D is TRBD1 (5 bases). The CDR3 loop spans 13 amino acids. The V and J ends lost 2 bases and 3 bases respectively, with 7 bases between them. Germline values: CDR1 SGHNT, CDR2 YENEEA.

As regards this clonotype: Relative to the germline gene, one junction end is altered; a read error may explain this. The CDR3 sequence is CASGEGVLTGETYDEQFF. As DNA, the CDR3 is TGTGCCAGCGGTGAAGGGGTTCTAACGGGAGAAACCTACGATGAGCAGTTCTTC. The J gene is TRBJ2-1, the V gene TRBV6-1, with D possibly TRBD2 on 6 matching bases. CDR1 and CDR2 (germline): MNHNS, SASEGT. The CDR3 has 18 residues.

In regard to this clonotype: Germline and junction disagree at one end, which may indicate a read error. The chain's CDR3 is CAGRFASGTANTEAFF. The CDR3, as DNA: TGTGCCGGCAGGTTCGCCTCCGGGACAGCTAACACTGAAGCTTTCTTT. This chain links TRBV5-6 with TRBJ1-1; 7 positions match TRBD1. Germline V gives CDR1 SGHDT, CDR2 YYEEEE. CDR3 length: 16 amino acids.

This clonotype came up once. One end of the junction is discordant with germline, which a read error may explain. J is TRBJ2-7 and V is TRBV12-3 or TRBV12-4; 9 nucleotides match TRBD1. This CDR3 has 13 residues. The CDR3 loop reads CAISKQGAGEHYF. CDR3 DNA: TGTGCCATCAGCAAACAGGGGGCGGGAGAGCACTACTTT.

This clonotype appeared a few times. V gene TRBV28 combines with J gene TRBJ2-7, with 7 bases lining up with TRBD1. The CDR3 has 14 amino acids. With 4 bases clipped from V and 6 bases from J, the junction kept 9 bases outside the gene matches. Germline CDR1 is MDHEN and CDR2 is SYDVKM. CDR3 sequence: CASSSGQTKIEQYF. DNA of the CDR3: TGTGCCAGCAGTTCGGGACAGACCAAAATCGAGCAGTACTTC.

In this sample, this clonotype turned up once. At one boundary the junction diverges from the germline segment, which might be a read error. The chain combines TRBV4-2 with TRBJ2-3, with D tentatively TRBD1 (5 bases). CDR1 is LGHNA, CDR2 YNFKEQ, per germline. This CDR3 contains 17 residues. CDR3 region: CAGSQVQQGGWTHTQYF. CDR3 in DNA: TGTGCCGGCAGCCAAGTTCAGCAGGGTGGGTGGACACATACGCAGTATTTT.

Concerning this clonotype itself: A junction end diverges from the germline sequence, so it may reflect a read error. The rearrangement links TRBV10-2 to TRBJ2-3, with 11 positions matching TRBD2. CDR1 and CDR2 (germline): WSHSY, SAAADI. CDR3 length equals 18 residues. The CDR3 region has the DNA TGCGCCAGCAGTGAGTCAGGTCTAGCGGGAGGCGGAGCAGATACGCCGTATTTT. Translating gives CASSESGLAGGGADTPYF.

Details on this clonotype: An end of the junction differs from the germline gene, which may be a read error. In nucleotides, the CDR3 is TGCGCCAGCAGCTTGGACGTCCGTGTCACCGAGGAACTGTTTTTC. This codes for CASSLDVRVTEELFF. The V gene is TRBV5-1, the J gene TRBJ2-2; D remains ambiguous. The CDR3 loop spans 15 amino acids. CDR1 is SGHRS and CDR2 is YFSETQ in the germline V gene.

Note on this clonotype: Being one base from a much bigger clone, this may be a read error. This is likely a read error, given that the CDR3 carries no conserved phenylalanine or tryptophan at its end. The chain carries TRBV5-1 and TRBJ2-3, with TRBD1 as a possible D gene (6 bases). Trimming took off 2 bases at V and 5 bases at J, with 12 bases between the two ends. The CDR3 contains 14 residues. The germline V gene has CDR1 SGHRS and CDR2 YFSETQ. CDR3 protein: CASSFGQSEDTQYS. The CDR3 bases are TGCGCCAGCAGCTTTGGACAGAGCGAAGATACGCAGTATTCT.

Points on this clonotype: Mismatch with germline at one junction end may stem from a read error. The chain recombines TRBV20-1 with TRBJ2-3, with TRBD2 as a possible D gene (6 bases). Germline CDR1 reads DFQATT; CDR2 reads SNEGSKA (reference sequence). The CDR3 loop spans 15 amino acids. The CDR3 nucleotides read TGCAGTGCTAGATACCCGGGGACTCTCACAGATACGCAATATTTT. Translated: CSARYPGTLTDTQYF.

V is TRBV28 and J is TRBJ1-6, with TRBD1 as a possible D gene (5 bases). The CDR3 spans 13 residues. Trimming cost V 7 bases and J 7 bases, with 11 bases left between them. Germline CDR1 reads MDHEN; CDR2 reads SYDVKM. The CDR3 here is CASTRDSNSPLHF. CDR3 nucleotides: TGTGCCAGCACCCGGGACTCAAATTCACCCCTCCACTTT.

The chain carries TRBV29-1 and TRBJ2-1, with 8 positions matching TRBD1. Germline CDR1 and CDR2: SQVTM and ANQGSEA. V shed 6 bases, J shed 14 bases, and the junction held 18 bases outside the gene matches. CDR3 length: 14 amino acids. CDR3 region: CSVDIQGGYNEKFF. CDR3 coding DNA: TGCAGCGTCGATATACAGGGGGGCTACAATGAAAAGTTCTTC.

This clonotype has at least ten counts. The genes are TRBV13 and TRBJ2-1, with 7 bases lining up with TRBD2. The CDR3 covers 13 residues. Looked up from germline, CDR1 is PRHDT and CDR2 is FYEKMQ (reference sequence). Trimming cost V 4 bases and J 8 bases; bases outside gene matches: 5. CDR3 loop: CASSSGRADEQFF. CDR3 bases: TGTGCCAGCAGCTCAGGGAGGGCTGATGAGCAGTTCTTC.

This clonotype has only one observation. The V and J genes are TRBV6-5 and TRBJ2-5, with TRBD2 matching over 8 bases. After removal of 11 bases from V and 5 bases from J, the junction contained 13 bases not matched to a gene. CDR3 size: 14 residues. Germline V gene data show CDR1 as MNHEY and CDR2 as SVGAGI. CDR3 in amino acids: CAGIYRGGRETQYF. CDR3 bases: TGTGCCGGCATTTACCGCGGGGGGCGGGAGACCCAGTACTTC.

In regard to this clonotype: A junction end diverges from the germline sequence, so it may reflect a read error. The chain recombines TRBV11-2 with TRBJ2-3; D gene ambiguous. Germline values: CDR1 SGHAT, CDR2 FQNNGV. CDR3 length: 14 residues. As DNA, the CDR3 is TGTGCCAGCAGCCCTTTTGTCCGCACGGATAGGCAGTATTTT. Protein product: CASSPFVRTDRQYF.

As for this clonotype: Given a much more abundant clone one base away, this may be a read error. The chain has TRBV24-1 and TRBJ2-7; 8 bases are shared with TRBD2. CDR1 KGHDR and CDR2 SFDVKD come from the germline V gene. Trimming at V came to 4 bases and at J to 5 bases, leaving 6 bases not matched to a gene. CDR3 length: 14 amino acids. CDR3 in amino acids: CATSEVSGKDEQYF. Here the CDR3 DNA reads TGTGCCACCAGTGAGGTTAGCGGGAAGGACGAGCAGTACTTC.

This clonotype was counted at least ten times. Written as DNA, the CDR3 is TGCAGTGCTAGACAGTCTGGGGCCAACGTCCTGACTTTC. Translating gives CSARQSGANVLTF. J is TRBJ2-6 and V is TRBV20-1; D is unclear. Trimming stripped 2 bases from V and 1 base from J, with 3 bases between. This CDR3 has 13 amino acids. The germline V gene has CDR1 DFQATT and CDR2 SNEGSKA (reference sequence).

A word on this clonotype: At one end the junction does not follow the germline gene, possibly because of a read error. The J gene is TRBJ2-7, the V gene TRBV5-1, with D possibly TRBD1 on 6 matching bases. There are 17 residues in the CDR3. CDR1 and CDR2 (germline): SGHRS, YFSETQ. The CDR3 region has the DNA TGCACCAGCAGCTTGAATAATCCACCGGGACAACTTGACGAGCAGTACTTC. Translating it yields CTSSLNNPPGQLDEQYF.

Note on this clonotype: The germline gene is not matched at one end of the junction; a read error may be the cause. J is TRBJ2-3 and V is TRBV12-3 or TRBV12-4, with D possibly being TRBD1 (6 bases). This CDR3 is 16 amino acids long. The CDR3: CASGFDWGARTDTQCF. CDR3 DNA sequence: TGTGCCAGCGGTTTTGATTGGGGCGCGAGGACAGATACGCAGTGTTTT.